Included here is one TCR beta chain sequence, with context. Which antigen it targets is not known. Base qualities are not provided; no much larger clone lies one nucleotide away. The same CDR3 also results from other DNA sequences found in this sample. Using the deep immunoSEQ assay, multiplex PCR amplified TCR CDR3 regions from genomic DNA. Extracted genomic DNA from each cell subset was distributed evenly across all wells of several immunoSEQ 96-well plates, and each plate was treated as a replicate. For sorted subsets, each replicate PCR was loaded with around 200 ng genomic DNA, equivalent to about 30,000 T cell genomes. The purified libraries were quantified using a Qubit 3.0 fluorometer, sized with a Bioanalyzer 2100, and then quantified again using the KAPA Library Quantification kit. Each immunoSEQ 96-well plate was sequenced on its own single-read 150-cycle Illumina NextSeq 550 flow cell. The paper's processing steps were these. The immunoSEQ output contained only junctional sequences without quality scores, so filtering could not match that applied to full-length reads. To assign V/J genes and CDR3, sequences were annotated using PyIR, a Python wrapper for IgBLAST v1.9, with IMGT germline references. Reads with weak V/J assignments (E-value above 1e-6), missing CDR3, stop codons, out-of-frame junctions, or ambiguous translated residues were removed. V3J clonotypes were defined by identical inferred V gene, J gene, and CDR3 amino acid sequence. To compute the percentage overlap between repertoires, the number of shared unique clonotypes was divided by the size of the smaller repertoire. Three approaches were used to assess repertoire richness: RTK rarefaction, the Chao1 estimator, and Recon v2.1 estimates of unobserved clonotypes. For all TCRbeta clonotypes obtained by the gDNA method from four donors, generation probabilities were computed with OLGA. Drawn from immuneACCESS, this table holds only the in-frame rearrangements with V and J called that TCRdb kept. Clones are partly lost; checked studies trace under half to an unresolved V gene and leave the rest unexplained. V and J calls and clone size are as listed in that table; D and trimming were resolved from the DNA. A total of millions of clones appear in this sample, approximately 94% of them only once. Jointly, the top ten make up 1% to 1.3% of the sample.

The data were taken from a study of shared clonotypes between healthy human individuals (dated by TCRdb to 2019 to 2021). With regard to the full study: The cohort comprised a couple of women and a few men aged 18 to 49 years. For each donor, CD4 naive and CD4 memory were each given three plates, CD8 naive was given two plates, and CD8 memory was given one plate. To estimate repertoire size and how much clonotypes are shared between individuals, the study performed deep sequencing of blood TCR repertoires from 4 to 6 healthy adults. To increase sequencing depth and limit assay-specific biases, TCR repertoire library preparation and sequencing were carried out by different laboratories using diverse techniques. Per donor, leukapheresis produced somewhere between about 0.8 and 9 billion PBMCs. Here is what the overall study found, with its caveats: Rarefaction of sorted-subset datasets indicated incomplete sequencing despite the large sequencing depth. Naive subsets generally had larger estimated clonotype richness than memory subsets did. When a handful of donors were compared, the shared fraction of clonotypes was about 5.2% for naive CD4, over 3% for naive CD8, roughly 2.5% for memory CD4, and 0.3% to 0.5% for memory CD8. Compared with non-shared clonotypes, the clonotypes found in all four sorted-subset donors had higher generation probabilities. Pairwise subsampling indicated that sequencing depth was expected to affect the degree of clonotype sharing among donors. Sampling was restricted to blood, and TCR repertoires in tissues likely differ from the TCR repertoires found in blood. The genetic and exposure-history diversity represented was limited by the small number of donors.

The V end loses 1 base and the J end loses 0 bases, and a stretch of 4 bases separates them. From the cysteine up to the phenylalanine, the CDR3 has a length of 13 residues. The read is trimmed to its CDR3 DNA, 39 bases read in frame from base 1. Via the germline V gene, CDR1 is SGHRS and CDR2 YFSETQ. For the CD8 naive samples, CD45RO-negative cells were positively selected for CCR7, yielding a CD45RA+CCR7+ population from which TemRA cells were excluded. Healthy HIV-negative adults with no recently reported acute infections or vaccinations were included as donors. Every donor was a Caucasian adult residing in Nashville, Tennessee, USA. Blood was collected by leukapheresis, and PBMCs were isolated by Ficoll-Histopaque density gradient centrifugation and then cryopreserved in liquid nitrogen vapor phase. Analytical flow cytometry was used to check the purity and quantity of each magnetically sorted T cell population. Each sorted fraction had its genomic DNA isolated and then quantified by UV absorbance on a Nanodrop 2000c.

The sequence joins TRBV5-1 to TRBJ1-1, with the identity of the D gene unclear. The receptor was isolated from a man between 18 and 29 years old in good health. Sequenced material: naive CD8+ T cells sorted from blood. The sample's cell subset or site, from its label and the paper: CD45RA+CCR7+. The bases read TGCGCCAGCAGCTTGATATTGAACACTGAAGCTTTCTTT. Protein translation: CASSLILNTEAFF.